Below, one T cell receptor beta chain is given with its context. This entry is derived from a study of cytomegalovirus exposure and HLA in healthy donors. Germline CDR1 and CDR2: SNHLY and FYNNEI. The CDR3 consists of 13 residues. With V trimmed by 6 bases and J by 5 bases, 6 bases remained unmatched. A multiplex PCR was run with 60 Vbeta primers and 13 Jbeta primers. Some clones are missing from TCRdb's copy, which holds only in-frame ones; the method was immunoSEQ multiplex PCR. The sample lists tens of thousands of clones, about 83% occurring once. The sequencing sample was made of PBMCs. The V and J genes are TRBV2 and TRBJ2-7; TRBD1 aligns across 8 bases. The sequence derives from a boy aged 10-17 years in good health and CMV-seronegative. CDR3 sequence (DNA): TGTGCCAGCAGACAGGGGGAGTATGACGAGCAGTACTTC. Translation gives CASRQGEYDEQYF.